The 13 T cell receptor beta chains below all came from one sample that was sequenced in a study of blood T cell repertoires in COVID-19 (dated by TCRdb to 2018 to 2021). The library was prepared using the immunoSEQ multiplex PCR assay. The immuneACCESS repertoire file appears here via TCRdb, limited to in-frame rearrangements. These files lack a portion of the clones; in checked studies, under half of the deficit traces to unresolved V genes, and the cause of the others is not known. This sample gives fewer than 200,000 clones in total; roughly 90% of them show up just once. Of the sample, roughly 5% is held by the ten largest clones. What was sequenced was peripheral blood. The source is a man aged 25 to 40 with COVID-19, enrolled during active disease.

The chain carries TRBV12-3 or TRBV12-4 and TRBJ1-1; no firm D call. Trimming pared 7 bases from V and 3 bases from J, leaving 9 bases between. This CDR3 is built from 12 residues. This chain's CDR3 is CASTVFDTEAFF. Written as DNA, the CDR3 is TGTGCCAGCACCGTATTCGACACTGAAGCTTTCTTT.

The chain is built from TRBV11-3 and TRBJ2-2, with D uncertain. This CDR3 contains 13 residues. Between the trimmed V and J ends, which lost 4 bases and 4 bases, there was a span of 7 bases. Germline-derived CDR1 and CDR2 are SGHNT and YENEEA. In DNA form, the CDR3 reads TGTGCCAGCAGCTCTCGAGCCACCGGGGAGCTGTTTTTT. It encodes CASSSRATGELFF.

The gene calls are TRBV9 and TRBJ2-2, with D maybe TRBD2 (5 bases). Trimming shortened V by 0 bases and J by 7 bases, and 10 bases separated the two germline ends. This CDR3 has 14 amino acids. CDR1 SGDLS and CDR2 YYNGEE come from the germline V gene. The CDR3 protein is CASSVVVGSGELFF. CDR3 nucleotides: TGTGCCAGCAGCGTAGTTGTAGGGAGCGGGGAGCTGTTTTTT.

This rearrangement joins TRBV6-2 or TRBV6-3 to TRBJ2-7; 9 nucleotides align to TRBD2. CDR3 length: 16 amino acids. Germline V CDR1 and CDR2: MNHEY, SVGEGT. V was pared by 4 bases and J by 0 bases, with 7 bases of the junction left unmatched. The CDR3 DNA follows: TGTGCCAGCAGTTCAACTAGCGGGCGAATCTCCTACGAGCAGTACTTC. This codes for CASSSTSGRISYEQYF.

This clone occurred once. This chain joins TRBV9 and TRBJ2-7; D might be TRBD2 (5 bases). Trimming removed 5 bases from V and 6 bases from J, with 18 bases in between. Germline CDR1 is SGDLS and CDR2 is YYNGEE. CDR3 length: 14 amino acids. The chain's CDR3 is CASSKTGNLGEQYF. CDR3 DNA: TGTGCCAGCAGTAAAACCGGGAACCTGGGCGAGCAGTACTTC.

The chain combines TRBV5-1 with TRBJ1-2, with 8 bases matching TRBD1. This CDR3 has 15 amino acids. The ends lost 6 bases at V and 1 base at J; junction bases unmatched: 8. Germline assignment: CDR1 SGHRS and CDR2 YFSETQ. DNA of the CDR3: TGCGCCAGCACCACGGACAGGGCTTTTAACTATGGCTACACCTTC. This translates into CASTTDRAFNYGYTF.

The chain has TRBV7-6 and TRBJ2-2; TRBD2 agrees at 10 bases. Trimming cost V 2 bases and J 2 bases; bases outside gene matches: 11. CDR3 length equals 19 residues. Per germline, CDR1 SGHVS and CDR2 FNYEAQ. CDR3 DNA sequence: TGTGCCAGCAGCTTAAGGCCCGCTACTAGCGGGACAAACACCGGGGAGCTGTTTTTT. Translated, it gives CASSLRPATSGTNTGELFF. Full variable domain (rest looked up from reference TRBV7-6 and TRBJ2-2): GAGVSQSPRYKVTKRGQDVALRCDPISGHVSLYWYRQALGQGPEFLTYFNYEAQQDKSGLPNDRFSAERPEGSISTLTIQRTEQRDSAMYRCASSLRPATSGTNTGELFFGEGSRLTVL.

The chain has TRBV2 and TRBJ2-7; tentatively, D is TRBD1 (6 bases). CDR1 and CDR2 (germline): SNHLY, FYNNEI. The CDR3 has 14 residues. Deletions cut 7 bases from V and 1 base from J, with 14 bases between. The CDR3: CASTPGHRSYEQYF. DNA of the CDR3: TGTGCCAGCACTCCGGGACACAGATCCTACGAGCAGTACTTC.

V gene TRBV6-2 or TRBV6-3 combines with J gene TRBJ2-7, with 10 bases aligning to TRBD2. The ends lost 6 bases at V and 3 bases at J; junction bases unmatched: 5. The CDR3 runs 14 residues. CDR1 is MNHEY and CDR2 is SVGEGT in the germline V gene. Here the CDR3 reads CASSDGLAVYEQYF. CDR3 bases: TGTGCCAGCAGCGACGGACTAGCGGTCTACGAGCAGTACTTC.

The chain recombines TRBV2 with TRBJ1-5; D ambiguous. The V gene lost 3 bases and the J gene lost 6 bases, with 15 bases spanning the gap. CDR3 length equals 15 residues. Germline-derived CDR1 and CDR2 are SNHLY and FYNNEI. CDR3 bases: TGTGCCAGCAGTGATCGAGGGATCCCTAGTCAGCCCCAGCATTTT. Protein product: CASSDRGIPSQPQHF.

V gene TRBV14 combines with J gene TRBJ2-4; no firm D call. This CDR3 is 12 amino acids long. Trimming cost V 4 bases and J 8 bases, with 9 bases left between them. Looked up from germline, CDR1 is SGHDN and CDR2 is FVKESK. The CDR3 nucleotides are TGTGCCAGCAGCCGATCAGAATACATTCAGTACTTC. This translates into CASSRSEYIQYF.

The chain couples TRBV4-3 to TRBJ2-2, with D unclear. Trimming stripped 2 bases from V and 3 bases from J, with 7 bases between. CDR1 LGHNA and CDR2 YSLEER come from the germline V gene. This CDR3 spans 14 amino acids. For the CDR3, the DNA is TGCGCCAGCAGCCAAATTATCTACACCGGGGAGCTGTTTTTT. Its translation is CASSQIIYTGELFF.

V gene TRBV7-2 combines with J gene TRBJ1-1; 8 bases are a match to TRBD1. Losses at the gene ends were 3 bases for V and 4 bases for J; bases not matched to a gene: 7. Germline CDR1 is SGHTA and CDR2 is FQGNSA. The CDR3 spans 15 residues. For the CDR3, the DNA is TGTGCCAGCAGCTTTTTCGCAGGGGGCATCACTGAAGCTTTCTTT. Translation: CASSFFAGGITEAFF. The whole variable domain, filled in from reference TRBV7-2 and TRBJ1-1, reads GAGVSQSPSNKVTEKGKDVELRCDPISGHTALYWYRQSLGQGLEFLIYFQGNSAPDKSGLPSDRFSAERTGGSVSTLTIQRTQQEDSAVYLCASSFFAGGITEAFFGQGTRLTVV.